This TCR beta chain derives from a study of blood T cell repertoires in COVID-19. Study-level information: Whether acute or convalescent, the COVID-19 samples came from the United States, Italy and Spain.

This CDR3 is built from 13 residues. Germline V CDR1 and CDR2: SGHNT, YYREEE (reference sequence). Trimming at V came to 2 bases and at J to 2 bases, leaving 1 base not matched to a gene. Sequenced by immunoSEQ multiplex PCR; TCRdb stores in-frame clones only, minus some. This repertoire shows about 76,000 clones, approximately 80% found once; its top ten account for roughly 12%. This clone was seen only a few times. J is TRBJ2-7 and V is TRBV5-4; 7 bases match TRBD2. The specimen was peripheral blood. The TCR originated in a human donor in a cohort sampled during active COVID-19. The chain's CDR3 is CASSLRGAYEQYF. As DNA, the CDR3 is TGTGCCAGCAGCTTACGGGGGGCCTACGAGCAGTACTTC.